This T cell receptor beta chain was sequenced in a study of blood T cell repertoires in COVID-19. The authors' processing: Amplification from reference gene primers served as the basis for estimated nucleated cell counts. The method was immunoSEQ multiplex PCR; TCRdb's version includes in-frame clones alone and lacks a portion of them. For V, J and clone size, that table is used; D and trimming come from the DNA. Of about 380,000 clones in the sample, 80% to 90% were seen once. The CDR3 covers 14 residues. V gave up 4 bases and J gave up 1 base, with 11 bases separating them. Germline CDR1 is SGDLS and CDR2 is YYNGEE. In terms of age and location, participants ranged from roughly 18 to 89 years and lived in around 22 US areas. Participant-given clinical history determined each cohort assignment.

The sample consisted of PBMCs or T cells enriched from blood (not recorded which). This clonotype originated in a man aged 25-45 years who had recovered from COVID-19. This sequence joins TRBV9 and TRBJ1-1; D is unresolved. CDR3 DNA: TGTGCCAGCAGCTCTAGCCCAGGGAACACTGAAGCTTTCTTT. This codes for CASSSSPGNTEAFF.